These T cell receptor beta chains were read from a single sample in a study of blood T cell repertoires in COVID-19. Method: immunoSEQ multiplex PCR; TCRdb's copy keeps in-frame clones and lacks some. The repertoire holds 150,000 to 200,000 clones, around 90% seen once, with roughly 10% in the top ten. Sequencing input: PBMCs or T cells enriched from blood (not recorded which). The receptors were sampled from a woman between 18 and 29 years old who had recovered from COVID-19. The CDR3 runs from the conserved cysteine through the conserved F or W. Fields, in order: V gene, D gene, CDR3 protein. The D gene is left open where the match is weak.

V: TRBV7-8
D: -
CDR3: CASSLESGGGNQPQHF

V: TRBV2
D: -
CDR3: CASSGGQSGYTF

V: TRBV9
D: -
CDR3: CASSVRDTQNSPLHF

V: TRBV28
D: -
CDR3: CASRPYRANSPLHF

V: TRBV4-3
D: TRBD2
CDR3: CASSQGLGETQYF

V: TRBV10-3
D: -
CDR3: CAISSQGSPYGYTF

V: TRBV19
D: -
CDR3: CASRLTRGNQPQHF

V: TRBV5-1
D: -
CDR3: CASSLVVSVNAEAFF

V: TRBV6-1
D: TRBD1
CDR3: CASSDRGGPETQYF

V: TRBV19
D: TRBD1
CDR3: CASNPGQGARPQHF

V: TRBV24-1
D: -
CDR3: CATSDLVEPDTQYF

V: TRBV28
D: TRBD1
CDR3: CASSYRGSAFF

V: TRBV9
D: TRBD2
CDR3: CASSVTSGTDTQYF

V: TRBV2
D: -
CDR3: CASSGPGHEAFF

V: TRBV9
D: -
CDR3: CASSEDQASSYEQYF

V: TRBV20-1
D: -
CDR3: CSASNSGTPYGYTF

V: TRBV11-2
D: -
CDR3: CASSLDQQALFSYEQYF

V: TRBV5-6
D: -
CDR3: CASSLASYEQYF

V: TRBV7-2
D: -
CDR3: CASSPLPNTDTQYF

V: TRBV4-2
D: -
CDR3: CASKQGANNEKLFF

V: TRBV19
D: -
CDR3: CASTRGENEAFF

V: TRBV29-1
D: -
CDR3: CSVSERAEADTQYF

V: TRBV28
D: -
CDR3: CASRLGGENEKLFF

V: TRBV28
D: -
CDR3: CASSSNAALYGYTF

V: TRBV6-5
D: -
CDR3: CASTLGLNNEQFF

V: TRBV19
D: -
CDR3: CASSIVRARNQPQHF

V: TRBV28
D: TRBD1
CDR3: CASSLSLQGGSNTEAFF

V: TRBV5-6
D: -
CDR3: CASSLDRTNTEAFF

V: TRBV7-2
D: TRBD2
CDR3: CASSLALLAGASDTQYF

V: TRBV24-1
D: -
CDR3: CATSDLGGDQETQYF

V: TRBV7-9
D: TRBD2
CDR3: CASSPFRLAGDGDTGELFF

V: TRBV9
D: -
CDR3: CASSVEQFTSREQYF

V: TRBV7-4
D: -
CDR3: CASSLDRVYEQYF

V: TRBV7-6
D: -
CDR3: CASSLGTESGGEAFF

V: TRBV4-3
D: TRBD1
CDR3: CASSQGTGIGYEQYF

V: TRBV7-8
D: TRBD1
CDR3: CASSLVTGVQPQHF

V: TRBV20-1
D: TRBD2
CDR3: CSASSTSGMNYEQYF

V: TRBV6-1
D: TRBD1
CDR3: CASSDGTGGGMNTEAFF

V: TRBV29-1
D: TRBD1
CDR3: CSAGQGNTEAFF

V: TRBV18
D: -
CDR3: CASSPEKRQGLSGNTIYF

V: TRBV15
D: -
CDR3: CATSREDSTGELFF

V: TRBV5-4
D: TRBD1
CDR3: CASTRTPTGQETQYF

V: TRBV18
D: TRBD1
CDR3: CASSPQPRGMRTEAFF

V: TRBV4-1
D: -
CDR3: CASSHLGLFVNSPLHF

V: TRBV19
D: TRBD1
CDR3: CASSNNMGQGTEAFF

V: TRBV28
D: TRBD1
CDR3: CATQGAEHSPLHF

V: TRBV5-1
D: TRBD2
CDR3: CASSPETSGRVWNEQFF

V: TRBV27
D: -
CDR3: CASSSLDGGYTEAFF

V: TRBV28
D: -
CDR3: CASTQLTSIGGNEQFF

V: TRBV2
D: -
CDR3: CASTGGLADTQYF

V: TRBV5-1
D: TRBD1
CDR3: CASSLAGGNEKLFF

V: TRBV4-1
D: -
CDR3: CASSQVGDQPQHF

V: TRBV24-1
D: TRBD1
CDR3: CATSEYPRDRGRGNTIYF

V: TRBV7-2
D: -
CDR3: CASSLDGPMAEAFF

V: TRBV5-1
D: -
CDR3: CASSANVQGKGGGEAFF

V: TRBV19
D: -
CDR3: CASLRGTEAFF